The 15 T cell receptor beta chains in this list originate from one sample, sequenced in a study of blood T cell repertoires in COVID-19. Data came from immunoSEQ multiplex PCR; TCRdb stores just in-frame clones and leaves some out. In the table there are 180,000 or so clones, around 84% of which are singletons. Sequenced input: peripheral blood. The receptors shown here come from a woman in her seventies with COVID-19, enrolled during active disease.

The chain recombines TRBV12-3 or TRBV12-4 with TRBJ1-1, with D possibly being TRBD1 (5 bases). CDR3 length equals 12 residues. V lost 5 bases, J lost 7 bases, and 11 bases lay in between. The CDR3 spells CASSKDIYEAFF. DNA of the CDR3: TGTGCCAGCAGTAAGGACATCTATGAAGCTTTCTTT.

The chain is built from TRBV29-1 and TRBJ1-2, with no clear D. CDR1 is SQVTM, CDR2 ANQGSEA, per germline. V was pared by 6 bases and J by 0 bases, with 23 bases between. The CDR3 is 17 residues long. CDR3 DNA: TGCAGCGTAACCCCCCTGACGGGGTCAGGAGCTAACTATGGCTACACCTTC. Encoded protein: CSVTPLTGSGANYGYTF.

In regard to this clone: Other DNA sequences in the same sample also yield this CDR3. V usage is TRBV5-1 and J usage is TRBJ1-1, with TRBD1 as a possible D gene (5 bases). This CDR3 is 12 amino acids long. The germline V gene encodes CDR1 SGHRS and CDR2 YFSETQ. The ends were cut back, 4 bases at V and 6 bases at J, with 10 bases in the middle. The CDR3 loop reads CASSLTGSEAFF. CDR3 DNA: TGCGCCAGCAGCCTTACAGGATCTGAAGCTTTCTTT. The whole variable domain, filled in from reference TRBV5-1 and TRBJ1-1, reads KAGVTQTPRYLIKTRGQQVTLSCSPISGHRSVSWYQQTPGQGLQFLFEYFSETQRNKGNFPGRFSGRQFSNSRSEMNVSTLELGDSALYLCASSLTGSEAFFGQGTRLTVV.

Only one count was recorded for this clone. V is TRBV29-1 and J is TRBJ1-1; no clear D gene. Trimming left V 4 bases short and J 3 bases short, with 3 bases between. The CDR3 runs to 10 residues. Germline V gene sequence: CDR1 SQVTM, CDR2 ANQGSEA. CDR3 amino acids: CSVVDTEAFF. The CDR3 nucleotides read TGCAGCGTTGTCGACACTGAAGCTTTCTTT. The whole variable domain, filled in from reference TRBV29-1 and TRBJ1-1, reads SAVISQKPSRDICQRGTSLTIQCQVDSQVTMMFWYRQQPGQSLTLIATANQGSEATYESGFVIDKFPISRPNLTFSTLTVSNMSPEDSSIYLCSVVDTEAFFGQGTRLTVV.

The chain joins TRBV19 to TRBJ2-1; 7 nucleotides align to TRBD2. V lost 7 bases to trimming and J lost 6 bases; unmatched junction nucleotides: 6. CDR1 is LNHDA, CDR2 SQIVND, per germline (reference sequence). The CDR3 has 13 amino acids. Here the CDR3 reads CASIAPSGNEQFF. CDR3 nucleotides: TGTGCCAGTATTGCTCCTAGCGGCAATGAGCAGTTCTTC.

This clone was seen more than once but under ten times. The rearrangement uses TRBV29-1 and TRBJ1-2, with D uncertain. The ends were cut back, 6 bases at V and 2 bases at J, with 10 bases in the middle. Germline CDR1 reads SQVTM; CDR2 reads ANQGSEA. The CDR3 runs to 12 residues. CDR3 DNA sequence: TGCAGCGTCTCCACAGAAAACTATGGCTACACCTTC. It encodes CSVSTENYGYTF.

The V call is TRBV30, the J call TRBJ2-1, with 11 bases fitting TRBD2. J was trimmed by 5 bases and V by 4 bases; bases with no gene match: 4. Germline CDR1 is GTSNPN and CDR2 is SVGIG (reference sequence). This CDR3 region has 14 residues. In DNA, the CDR3 is TGTGCCTGGACCGAACTAGCGGGAGACAATGAGCAGTTCTTC. As protein: CAWTELAGDNEQFF.

V is TRBV7-8 and J is TRBJ2-3; D might be TRBD1 (7 bases). Trimming stripped 5 bases from V and 3 bases from J, with 15 bases between. CDR1 and CDR2 from the germline V gene are SGHVS and FQNEAQ. The CDR3 totals 15 residues. For the CDR3, the DNA is TGTGCCAGCAGCCCCCTACAGGGGAGGACAGATACGCAGTATTTT. Encoded protein: CASSPLQGRTDTQYF. Full variable domain (outside the CDR3, taken from reference TRBV7-8 and TRBJ2-3): GAGVSQSPRYKVAKRGQDVALRCDPISGHVSLFWYQQALGQGPEFLTYFQNEAQLDKSGLPSDRFFAERPEGSVSTLKIQRTQQEDSAVYLCASSPLQGRTDTQYFGPGTRLTVL.

The J gene is TRBJ1-3, the V gene TRBV4-1; D may be TRBD1 (6 bases). The CDR3 is made up of 18 amino acids. CDR1 MGHRA and CDR2 YSYEKL come from the germline V gene. V was clipped by 1 base and J by 0 bases, with 16 bases between them. The CDR3 sequence: CASSQAVTGSNSGNTIYF. For the CDR3, the DNA is TGCGCCAGCAGCCAAGCGGTAACAGGGTCCAACTCTGGAAACACCATATATTTT.

V is TRBV28 and J is TRBJ2-7, with 7 bases identical to TRBD2. Germline CDR1 MDHEN, CDR2 SYDVKM. V shed 3 bases, J shed 0 bases, and the junction held 5 bases outside the gene matches. CDR3 length: 15 amino acids. The CDR3 sequence: CASSLASGPSYEQYV. The CDR3 DNA is TGTGCCAGCAGTTTGGCTAGCGGCCCCTCCTACGAGCAGTACGTC.

This sequence joins TRBV4-2 and TRBJ1-1; D is undetermined. The CDR3 sequence is 16 residues long. Germline assignment: CDR1 LGHNA and CDR2 YNFKEQ. The germline V and J ends were trimmed by 0 bases and 1 base, with 12 bases remaining between them. Here the CDR3 reads CASSQDSGRGNTEAFF. The CDR3 bases are TGTGCCAGCAGCCAAGATTCGGGTCGGGGGAACACTGAAGCTTTCTTT.

The chain joins TRBV9 to TRBJ1-4, with no clear D. CDR3 length: 15 amino acids. Looked up from germline, CDR1 is SGDLS and CDR2 is YYNGEE. V was clipped by 0 bases and J by 8 bases, with 14 bases between them. CDR3 sequence reads: CASSVAQSPGEKLFF. The CDR3 bases are TGTGCCAGCAGCGTAGCACAGTCCCCGGGAGAAAAACTGTTTTTT.

The genes are TRBV7-7 and TRBJ2-5; possible D gene TRBD2, 5 bases. CDR3 length: 16 amino acids. The V end lost 1 base, the J end lost 5 bases, and 17 bases lay between the germline ends. Per the germline V gene, CDR1 is SSHAT and CDR2 is FNYEAQ (reference sequence). This chain's CDR3 is CASSLGRLGGTETQYF. Here the CDR3 DNA reads TGTGCCAGCAGCTTAGGTCGACTTGGAGGCACGGAGACCCAGTACTTC.

This clone was recorded a few times. The chain has TRBV3-1 (or the pseudogene TRBV3-2) and TRBJ1-5; tentatively, D is TRBD1 (5 bases). CDR1 and CDR2 (germline): LGHDT, YNNKEL (reference sequence). This CDR3 has 13 amino acids. Trimming shortened V by 1 base and J by 5 bases, and 6 bases separated the two germline ends. CDR3 sequence: CASSQGGDQPQHF. The CDR3 nucleotides are TGTGCCAGCAGCCAAGGGGGGGATCAGCCCCAGCATTTT.

As regards this clone: The junction departs from the called germline gene at one end, perhaps through a read error. J is TRBJ1-5 and V is TRBV6-5; the match to TRBD1 covers 8 bases. Germline V gene lookup returns CDR1 MNHEY and CDR2 SVGAGI. The CDR3 sequence is 15 residues long. CDR3 sequence: CASSDSGGSNQPQHF. The CDR3 nucleotides read TGTGCCAGCAGTGACTCAGGGGGCAGCAATCAGCCCCAGCATTTT.